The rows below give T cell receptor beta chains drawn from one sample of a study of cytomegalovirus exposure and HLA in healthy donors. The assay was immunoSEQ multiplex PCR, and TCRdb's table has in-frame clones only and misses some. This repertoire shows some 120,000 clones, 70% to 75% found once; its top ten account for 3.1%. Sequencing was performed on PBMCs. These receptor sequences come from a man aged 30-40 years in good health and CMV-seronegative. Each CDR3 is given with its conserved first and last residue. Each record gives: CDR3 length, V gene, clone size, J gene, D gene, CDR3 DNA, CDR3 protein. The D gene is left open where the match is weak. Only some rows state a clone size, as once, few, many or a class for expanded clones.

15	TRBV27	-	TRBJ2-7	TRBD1	TGTGCCAGCAGTTCCACTAGGACAGGGGGCACCGAGCAGTACTTC	CASSSTRTGGTEQYF
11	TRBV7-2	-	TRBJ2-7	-	TGTGCCAGCAGCCCCTACTACGAGCAGTACTTC	CASSPYYEQYF
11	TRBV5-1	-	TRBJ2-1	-	TGCGCCAGCAGCTTCAGGGGGGAACAGTTCTTC	CASSFRGEQFF
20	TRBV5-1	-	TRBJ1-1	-	TGCGCCAGCAGCCCTCGTCCTATAGGACTTGAGGGTGATGCAAACACTGAAGCTTTCTTT	CASSPRPIGLEGDANTEAFF
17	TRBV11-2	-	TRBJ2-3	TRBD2	TGTGCCAGCAGCTTAGTTAGCGGGGGGCCTAGCACAGATACGCAGTATTTT	CASSLVSGGPSTDTQYF
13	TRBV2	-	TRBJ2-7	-	TGTGCCAGCAGTGTCGGGGAAACCTACGAGCAGTACTTC	CASSVGETYEQYF
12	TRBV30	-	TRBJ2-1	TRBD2	TGTGCCTGGAGTGCGGGCGGGGGTGAGCAGTTCTTC	CAWSAGGGEQFF
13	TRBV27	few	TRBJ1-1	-	TGTGCCAGCAGTTTATATGGACAGACTGAAGCTTTCTTT	CASSLYGQTEAFF
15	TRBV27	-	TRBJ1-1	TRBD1	TGTGCCAGCAGTACCCTCGACAGGGGGATCACTGAAGCTTTCTTT	CASSTLDRGITEAFF
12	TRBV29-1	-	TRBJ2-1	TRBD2	TGCAGCGTTGAGGCTAGCGGAGTTGAGCAGTTCTTC	CSVEASGVEQFF
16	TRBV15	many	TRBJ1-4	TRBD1	TGTGCCACCAGCAGAGGACAGGGTGCAACTAATGAAAAACTGTTTTTT	CATSRGQGATNEKLFF
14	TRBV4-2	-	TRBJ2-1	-	TGTGCCAGCAGCCAAGATCGCGGTTCTAATGAGCAGTTCTTC	CASSQDRGSNEQFF
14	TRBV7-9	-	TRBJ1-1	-	TGTGCCAGCAGCTACCGGGGAATGAACACTGAAGCTTTCTTT	CASSYRGMNTEAFF
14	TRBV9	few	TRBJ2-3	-	TGTGCCAGCAGCGTCAGCGGGAGCACAGATACGCAGTATTTT	CASSVSGSTDTQYF
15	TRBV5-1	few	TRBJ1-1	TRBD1	TGCGCCAGCAGCTTTAGGGACAGGGGAGGCACTGAAGCTTTCTTT	CASSFRDRGGTEAFF
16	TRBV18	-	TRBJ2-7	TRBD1	TGTGCCAGCTCACCAGAATTGGGACAGGGGGCCTACGAGCAGTACTTC	CASSPELGQGAYEQYF
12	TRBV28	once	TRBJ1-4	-	TGTGCCAGCAGTACCACAGAACGAAAACTGTTTTTT	CASSTTERKLFF
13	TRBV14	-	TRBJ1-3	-	TGTGCCAGCAGCCGACACTCTGGAAACACCATATATTTT	CASSRHSGNTIYF
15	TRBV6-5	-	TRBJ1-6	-	TGTGCCAGCAGCCTCGGTTTTGGGCCCACATCACCCCTCCACTTT	CASSLGFGPTSPLHF
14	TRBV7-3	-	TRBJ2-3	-	TGTGCCAGCAGCCAGAGTCGGGGCACAGATACGCAGTATTTT	CASSQSRGTDTQYF
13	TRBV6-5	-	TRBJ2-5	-	TGTGCCAGCAGTTACTCACGGCAAGAGACCCAGTACTTC	CASSYSRQETQYF
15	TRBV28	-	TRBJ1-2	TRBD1	TGTGCCAGCAGTTCCGGGACAGGGGTTAACTATGGCTACACCTTC	CASSSGTGVNYGYTF
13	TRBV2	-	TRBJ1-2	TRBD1	TGTGCCAGCAGTGTGACAGGGGGCAATGGCTACACCTTC	CASSVTGGNGYTF
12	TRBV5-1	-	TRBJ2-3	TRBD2	TGCGCCAGCAGGCCGGAGCGGGAAACGCAGTATTTT	CASRPERETQYF
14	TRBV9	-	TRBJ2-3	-	TGTGCCAGCAGCGTAGCTAGCACCACAGATACGCAGTATTTT	CASSVASTTDTQYF
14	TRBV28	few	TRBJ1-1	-	TGTGCCAGCAGTTTGGGGCAGCAGAACACTGAAGCTTTCTTT	CASSLGQQNTEAFF
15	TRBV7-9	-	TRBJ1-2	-	TGTGCCAGCAGCTTAGGACAGGCCCTCGCGTATGGCTACACCTTC	CASSLGQALAYGYTF
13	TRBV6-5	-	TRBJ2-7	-	TGTGCCAGCAGTTGGGACTCCACCTACGAGCAGTACTTC	CASSWDSTYEQYF
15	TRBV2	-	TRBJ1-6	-	TGTGCCAGCAGTGAAGCGCTAAGGGGGAATTCACCCCTCCACTTT	CASSEALRGNSPLHF
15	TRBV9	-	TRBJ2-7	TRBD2	TGTGCCAGCAGCCCCGGGGGAGCGGGGACCTACGAGCAGTACTTC	CASSPGGAGTYEQYF
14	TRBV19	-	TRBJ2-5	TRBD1	TGTGCCAGTAGTCCCGGACAGGATTTAAAGACCCAGTACTTC	CASSPGQDLKTQYF
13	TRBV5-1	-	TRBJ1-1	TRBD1	TGCGCCAGCCAACAGGGGGGGGACACTGAAGCTTTCTTT	CASQQGGDTEAFF
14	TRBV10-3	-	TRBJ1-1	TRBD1	TGTGCCATCAGTGTAGACAGGGGTCAAACTGAAGCTTTCTTT	CAISVDRGQTEAFF
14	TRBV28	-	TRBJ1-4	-	TGTGCCAGCAGTTTAAGCCTATATAATGAAAAACTGTTTTTT	CASSLSLYNEKLFF
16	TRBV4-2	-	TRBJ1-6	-	TGTGCCAGCAGCACTCACCCGGGAGGGGATGGGGCACCCCTCCACTTT	CASSTHPGGDGAPLHF
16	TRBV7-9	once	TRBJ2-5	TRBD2	TGTGCCAGCAGCTTAGCTCGGGCGGGAGGGCAAGAGACCCAGTACTTC	CASSLARAGGQETQYF
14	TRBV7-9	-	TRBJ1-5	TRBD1	TGTGCCAGCAGCTTACCAGGGGGAGGTCAGCCCCAGCATTTT	CASSLPGGGQPQHF
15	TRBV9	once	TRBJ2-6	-	TGTGCCAGCAGCCCTAATCTCTCTGGGGCCAACGTCCTGACTTTC	CASSPNLSGANVLTF
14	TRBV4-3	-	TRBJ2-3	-	TGCGCCAGCAGCCGGGGACAAAGCACAGATACGCAGTATTTT	CASSRGQSTDTQYF
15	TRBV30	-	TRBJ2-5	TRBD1	TGTGCCTACGGTGAGGACAGGCCCCTGAGGGAGACCCAGTACTTC	CAYGEDRPLRETQYF
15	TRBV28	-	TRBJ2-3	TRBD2	TGTGCCAGCAGTGTACTAGCGGCTAGCACAGATACGCAGTATTTT	CASSVLAASTDTQYF
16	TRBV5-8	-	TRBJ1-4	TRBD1	TGTGCCAGCAGAGCCGGGACAGGGCTCTTTAATGAAAAACTGTTTTTT	CASRAGTGLFNEKLFF
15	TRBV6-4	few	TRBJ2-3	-	TGTGCCAGCAGTGACGGCAACGCCGGCACAGATACGCAGTATTTT	CASSDGNAGTDTQYF
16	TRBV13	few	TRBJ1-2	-	TGTGCCAGCAGCTTATTAGGTTCACGGGGGGGCTATGGCTACACCTTC	CASSLLGSRGGYGYTF
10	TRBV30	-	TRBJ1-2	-	TGTGCCTGGAGTGGGGAGGGCTACACCTTC	CAWSGEGYTF
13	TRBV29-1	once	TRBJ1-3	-	TGCAGCGGCGCGGGGGGCTCTGGAAACACCATATATTTT	CSGAGGSGNTIYF
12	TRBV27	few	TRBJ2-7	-	TGTGCCAGCGGCCAGACTCTTTACGAGCAGTACTTC	CASGQTLYEQYF
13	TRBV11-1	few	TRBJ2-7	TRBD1	TGTGCCAGCAGCTTAGACAGGGGATACGAGCAGTACTTC	CASSLDRGYEQYF
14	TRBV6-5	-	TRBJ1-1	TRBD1	TGTGCCAGCAGTTACTCTTTTGACAGGGGATTAACTTTCTTT	CASSYSFDRGLTFF
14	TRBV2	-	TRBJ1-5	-	TGTGCCAGCAAGCAGGGAATTAGCAATCAGCCCCAGCATTTT	CASKQGISNQPQHF